The 25 T cell receptor beta chains presented below share a single source sample, sequenced in a study of T cells after yellow fever vaccination. TCRdb re-analysed the 5' RACE reads in MiXCR, keeping a single row per CDR3 protein. The top ten hold approximately 3.5% of the sample, which has about 220,000 distinct CDR3 sequences, 3.2% seen once. Sequenced material: CD4+ T cells sorted from PBMCs, taken 10 days after the yellow fever booster vaccination. These TCRs come from a young man who received the YFV17D yellow fever vaccine.

This clonotype has a count of ten or more. This chain links TRBV10-3 with TRBJ2-3; 11 bases match TRBD2. CDR1 and CDR2 from the germline V gene are ENHRY and SYGVKD. The CDR3 length is 15 residues. Trimming took 4 bases from V and 5 from J; bases not matched to a gene: 5. The CDR3 is CAISVTSGKLDTQYF. The CDR3 nucleotides are TGTGCCATCAGTGTGACTAGCGGGAAGTTAGATACGCAGTATTTT.

This clonotype was counted ten times or more. This rearrangement joins TRBV12-3 or TRBV12-4 to TRBJ2-1, with D unclear. The CDR3 spans 14 residues. The germline V and J ends were trimmed by 8 bases and 10 bases, with 21 bases remaining between them. The CDR3 reads CASLRAGVQKEQFF. CDR3 in DNA: TGTGCCAGCCTCCGGGCAGGCGTACAGAAAGAGCAGTTCTTC.

About this clonotype: It may be a read error: a sequence one base away is much more abundant. This chain joins TRBV30 and TRBJ1-1, with no clear D. Trimming shortened V by 5 bases and J by 4 bases, and 8 bases separated the two germline ends. In germline, CDR1 is GTSNPN, CDR2 SVGIG (reference sequence). CDR3 size: 11 residues. The CDR3 spells CAWEGITEAFF. The CDR3 DNA is TGTGCCTGGGAAGGGATCACTGAAGCTTTCTTT. Full variable domain (missing parts from reference TRBV30 and TRBJ1-1): SQTIHQWPATLVQPVGSPLSLECTVEGTSNPNLYWYRQAAGRGLQLLFYSVGIGQISSEVPQNLSASRPQDRQFILSSKKLLLSDSGFYLCAWEGITEAFFGQGTRLTVV.

This chain joins TRBV14 and TRBJ2-6; D is unresolved. V was shortened by 3 bases and J by 4 bases, with 7 bases between the two germline ends. CDR1 is SGHDN, CDR2 FVKESK, per germline. There are 14 residues in the CDR3. CDR3: CASSQSLGANVLTF. CDR3 DNA sequence: TGTGCCAGCAGCCAGTCGCTCGGGGCCAACGTCCTGACTTTC. The full variable domain, in which reference TRBV14 and TRBJ2-6 provide the parts outside the CDR3, is EAGVTQFPSHSVIEKGQTVTLRCDPISGHDNLYWYRRVMGKEIKFLLHFVKESKQDESGMPNNRFLAERTGGTYSTLKVQPAELEDSGVYFCASSQSLGANVLTFGAGSRLTVL.

This clonotype has ten or more counts. This chain connects TRBV12-3 or TRBV12-4 to TRBJ1-6, with no clear D. There are 14 residues in the CDR3. V was shortened by 5 bases and J by 8 bases, with 13 bases between the two germline ends. The CDR3: CASSPRPSHSPLHF. DNA for the CDR3: TGTGCCAGCAGTCCCCGCCCCTCCCATTCACCCCTCCACTTT.

V usage is TRBV7-9 and J usage is TRBJ2-3; D remains unclear. The CDR3 totals 14 residues. The V and J ends lost 5 bases and 4 bases respectively, with 13 bases between them. Germline V gene data show CDR1 as SEHNR and CDR2 as FQNEAQ (reference sequence). The chain's CDR3 is CASSLQYAADTQYF. DNA of the CDR3: TGTGCCAGCAGCCTACAGTACGCGGCAGATACGCAGTATTTT. Drawing the rest from reference TRBV7-9 and TRBJ2-3, the complete variable domain is DTGVSQNPRHKITKRGQNVTFRCDPISEHNRLYWYRQTLGQGPEFLTYFQNEAQLEKSRLLSDRFSAERPKGSFSTLEIQRTEQGDSAMYLCASSLQYAADTQYFGPGTRLTVL.

This clonotype was counted at least ten times. The rearrangement links TRBV11-2 to TRBJ2-3, with no clear D. Trimming took off 5 bases at V and 6 bases at J, with 12 bases between the two ends. This CDR3 comprises 13 residues. The germline gives CDR1 SGHAT, CDR2 FQNNGV. CDR3 residues: CASSVPGKDTQYF. CDR3 sequence (DNA): TGTGCCAGCAGCGTTCCTGGCAAGGATACGCAGTATTTT.

The chain couples TRBV9 to TRBJ1-2; weak D call: TRBD1 (6 bases). The V gene's germline CDR1 is SGDLS and CDR2 YYNGEE. V lost 0 bases and J lost 7, with 10 bases in between. The CDR3 sequence is 13 residues long. CDR3 sequence (DNA): TGTGCCAGCAGCGTAGACAGGGTGGGTGGCTACACCTTC. Its protein is CASSVDRVGGYTF.

Ten or more counts support this clonotype. The chain recombines TRBV18 with TRBJ2-1; D is ambiguous. This CDR3 has 12 residues. V was shortened by 2 bases and J by 10 bases, with 9 bases between the two germline ends. From germline, CDR1 is KGHSH and CDR2 LQKENI. The chain's CDR3 is CASSPYAREQFF. Here the CDR3 DNA reads TGTGCCAGCTCACCATACGCGCGGGAGCAGTTCTTC.

The rearrangement joins TRBV11-2 to TRBJ1-2; D call uncertain. CDR3 length: 13 amino acids. Looked up from germline, CDR1 is SGHAT and CDR2 is FQNNGV. V was trimmed by 5 bases and J by 2 bases, leaving 9 bases between them. CDR3 loop: CASSQNPNYGYTF. The CDR3 DNA is TGTGCCAGCAGCCAGAACCCAAACTATGGCTACACCTTC.

This clonotype was counted between two and nine times. The chain combines TRBV7-9 with TRBJ2-3, with 7 nucleotides matching TRBD2. The CDR3 is made up of 12 amino acids. V lost 8 bases, J lost 4 bases, and 3 bases stayed unmatched. Per germline, CDR1 SEHNR and CDR2 FQNEAQ (reference sequence). For the CDR3, the DNA is TGTGCCAGCGGCGGGGGTTCAGATACGCAGTATTTT. Translation gives CASGGGSDTQYF.

The chain is built from TRBV7-2 and TRBJ1-1; the D is unclear. This CDR3 is built from 14 residues. In germline, CDR1 is SGHTA, CDR2 FQGNSA. V lost 5 bases and J 0 bases, leaving 10 bases between the germline ends. CDR3 coding DNA: TGTGCCAGCAGCCCCAGGTTCCTGAACACTGAAGCTTTCTTT. Translating it yields CASSPRFLNTEAFF.

Many counts were recorded for this clonotype. The chain links TRBV12-5 to TRBJ1-1, with D perhaps TRBD1 (5 bases). V was shortened by 1 base and J by 0 bases, with 12 bases between the two germline ends. Germline values: CDR1 LGHNT, CDR2 FRNRAP. The CDR3 extends over 16 amino acids. The CDR3 protein is CASGLAPSTVNTEAFF. Written as DNA, the CDR3 is TGTGCTAGTGGTTTGGCGCCTTCGACAGTGAACACTGAAGCTTTCTTT.

A few counts support this clonotype. The J gene is TRBJ2-3, the V gene TRBV24-1; TRBD2 might be the D (7 bases). Deletions cut 7 bases from V and 0 bases from J, with 13 bases between. Germline V gene data show CDR1 as KGHDR and CDR2 as SFDVKD. This CDR3 has 15 residues. CDR3 nucleotide sequence: TGTGCCACCAGCCGCGCGGGGGCAAGCACAGATACGCAGTATTTT. Protein product: CATSRAGASTDTQYF.

This chain links TRBV10-3 with TRBJ2-5; D perhaps matches TRBD1 (6 bases). The CDR3 is 13 amino acids. Trimming removed 3 bases from V and 3 bases from J, with 8 bases in between. The germline CDR1 and CDR2 sequences are ENHRY and SYGVKD. Here the CDR3 DNA reads TGTGCCATCAGTGAAGGGACAAAAGAGACCCAGTACTTC. Its translation is CAISEGTKETQYF.

This clonotype was recorded a few times. The genes are TRBV9 and TRBJ1-5; D gene uncertain. The CDR3 contains 13 residues. V lost 4 bases and J 5 bases, leaving 10 bases between the germline ends. Germline V gene lookup returns CDR1 SGDLS and CDR2 YYNGEE. The CDR3 coding sequence is TGTGCCAGCAGCCCTACCGAGGATCAGCCCCAGCATTTT. Translation gives CASSPTEDQPQHF.

This clonotype was observed a few times. The chain uses TRBV7-9 and TRBJ2-7; D call uncertain. The V gene lost 1 base and the J gene lost 3 bases, with 7 bases spanning the gap. The CDR3 is 13 amino acids. CDR1 SEHNR and CDR2 FQNEAQ come from the germline V gene (reference sequence). The CDR3 DNA sequence: TGTGCCAGCAGCTTAGGGGCGGACTACGAGCAGTACGTC. Protein sequence: CASSLGADYEQYV.

This clonotype was picked up a small number of times. V is TRBV6-2 or TRBV6-3 and J is TRBJ2-1; D possibly matches TRBD1 or TRBD2 (5 bases each). This CDR3 spans 17 amino acids. Germline V gives CDR1 MNHEY, CDR2 SVGEGT. V was shortened by 5 bases and J by 6 bases, with 23 bases between the two germline ends. The CDR3 loop reads CASSALPVAGGFNEQFF. In DNA form, the CDR3 reads TGTGCCAGCAGTGCGTTGCCAGTAGCTGGGGGTTTCAATGAGCAGTTCTTC.

The chain links TRBV7-2 to TRBJ1-3, with D tentatively TRBD1 (5 bases). Germline lookup yields CDR1 SGHTA and CDR2 FQGNSA. V was shortened by 7 bases and J by 5 bases, with 15 bases between the two germline ends. The CDR3 loop spans 14 amino acids. The CDR3 loop is CASTNSGFRNTIYF. CDR3 nucleotides: TGTGCCAGCACCAATTCAGGGTTTCGAAACACCATATATTTT.

This clonotype was detected ten times or more. At one of its ends the junction is not consistent with the germline gene, which may arise from a read error. The gene calls are TRBV6-2 or TRBV6-3 and TRBJ1-4, with D possibly TRBD1 on 5 matching bases. The CDR3 spans 16 residues. In germline, CDR1 is MNHEY, CDR2 SVGEGT. The CDR3 bases are TGTGCCAGCAGCACCACACCGGGACGAGATAATGAAAAATTGTTTTTT. Its translation is CASSTTPGRDNEKLFF.

The sample holds a few counts of this clonotype. The V call is TRBV7-9, the J call TRBJ2-7; D is uncertain. The germline V and J ends were trimmed by 4 bases and 6 bases, with 19 bases remaining between them. Germline V lookup: CDR1 SEHNR, CDR2 FQNEAQ (reference sequence). The CDR3 sequence is 15 residues long. Here the CDR3 reads CASSSLRVATAEQYF. CDR3 bases: TGTGCCAGCAGCTCATTACGGGTTGCCACAGCCGAGCAGTACTTC.

This clonotype was observed a handful of times. CDR3: CASSQLQGGQPQHF. CDR3 nucleotide sequence: TGCGCCAGCAGCCAACTTCAGGGGGGGCAGCCCCAGCATTTT. The rearrangement uses TRBV4-1 and TRBJ1-5; the match to TRBD1 covers 7 bases. J gave up 7 bases and V 2 bases, and 5 bases lay outside the gene matches. The CDR3 extends over 14 amino acids. Germline V lookup: CDR1 MGHRA, CDR2 YSYEKL.

In its sample, this clonotype was seen many times. This chain connects TRBV5-1 to TRBJ2-7; TRBD1 aligns across 7 bases. CDR1 and CDR2 from the germline V gene are SGHRS and YFSETQ. CDR3 length: 17 amino acids. J lost 2 bases, V lost 0 bases, and 11 bases had no gene match. CDR3 region: CASSLALSGTDPYEQYF. CDR3 coding DNA: TGCGCCAGCAGCTTGGCCCTCTCCGGGACAGACCCCTACGAGCAGTACTTC. The full variable domain, completed using reference TRBV5-1 and TRBJ2-7, is KAGVTQTPRYLIKTRGQQVTLSCSPISGHRSVSWYQQTPGQGLQFLFEYFSETQRNKGNFPGRFSGRQFSNSRSEMNVSTLELGDSALYLCASSLALSGTDPYEQYFGPGTRLTVT.

This clonotype was recorded at least ten times. This sequence joins TRBV4-3 and TRBJ2-3, with 9 positions matching TRBD1. The length of the CDR3 is 14 residues. V lost 3 bases to trimming and J lost 5 bases; unmatched junction nucleotides: 3. CDR1 is LGHNA, CDR2 YSLEER, per germline. CDR3 in amino acids: CASSQGQGLDTQYF. The CDR3 bases are TGCGCCAGCAGCCAGGGACAGGGATTAGATACGCAGTATTTT.

This clonotype was observed a few times. The V call is TRBV3-1, the J call TRBJ2-5; tentatively, D is TRBD1 (5 bases). CDR1 and CDR2 from the germline V gene are LGHDT and YNNKEL (reference sequence). Trimming stripped 0 bases from V and 5 bases from J, with 10 bases between. The CDR3 totals 14 residues. The CDR3 DNA is TGTGCCAGCAGCCAAGAGACAGTTTCGGAGACCCAGTACTTC. It specifies CASSQETVSETQYF.